Listed here is a single TCR beta chain. The antigen remains unidentified. These data originate in a study of shared clonotypes between healthy human individuals. Study observations and caveats: Non-shared clonotypes were found to have lower generation probabilities than the clonotypes that were shared by all four of the sorted-subset donors. A generally larger estimated richness was seen in naive subsets than in memory subsets.

Naive CD8 isolation took CD45RO-negative cells positively selected for CCR7 and excluded terminally differentiated effector memory CD45RA+ cells. Replicate PCRs from sorted subsets contained approximately 220 ng DNA, which is 29,000 or so T cell genomes. Per the original data handling: As immunoSEQ supplied junction-only sequences (without quality scores), filtering differed. The protocol was immunoSEQ multiplex PCR, while the TCRdb copy is restricted to in-frame clones and leaves out a portion. V, J and clone size derive from that table, while D and trimming were established from the DNA sequence. This sample has around 2,000,000 clones, with 85% to 95% found just once. This CDR3 comprises 13 residues. The V segment lost 4 bases and the J segment 6 bases; nucleotides outside the gene matches: 3. In germline, CDR1 is LNHDA, CDR2 SQIVND (reference sequence).

The TCR originated in a man between 18 and 29 years old in good health. V and J are TRBV19 and TRBJ2-7, with TRBD2 matching 10 bases. The sample consisted of naive CD8+ T cells sorted from blood. The CDR3 bases are TGTGCCAGTAGTAGTTCTAGCGGGAGCGAGCAGTACTTC. Its translation is CASSSSSGSEQYF.